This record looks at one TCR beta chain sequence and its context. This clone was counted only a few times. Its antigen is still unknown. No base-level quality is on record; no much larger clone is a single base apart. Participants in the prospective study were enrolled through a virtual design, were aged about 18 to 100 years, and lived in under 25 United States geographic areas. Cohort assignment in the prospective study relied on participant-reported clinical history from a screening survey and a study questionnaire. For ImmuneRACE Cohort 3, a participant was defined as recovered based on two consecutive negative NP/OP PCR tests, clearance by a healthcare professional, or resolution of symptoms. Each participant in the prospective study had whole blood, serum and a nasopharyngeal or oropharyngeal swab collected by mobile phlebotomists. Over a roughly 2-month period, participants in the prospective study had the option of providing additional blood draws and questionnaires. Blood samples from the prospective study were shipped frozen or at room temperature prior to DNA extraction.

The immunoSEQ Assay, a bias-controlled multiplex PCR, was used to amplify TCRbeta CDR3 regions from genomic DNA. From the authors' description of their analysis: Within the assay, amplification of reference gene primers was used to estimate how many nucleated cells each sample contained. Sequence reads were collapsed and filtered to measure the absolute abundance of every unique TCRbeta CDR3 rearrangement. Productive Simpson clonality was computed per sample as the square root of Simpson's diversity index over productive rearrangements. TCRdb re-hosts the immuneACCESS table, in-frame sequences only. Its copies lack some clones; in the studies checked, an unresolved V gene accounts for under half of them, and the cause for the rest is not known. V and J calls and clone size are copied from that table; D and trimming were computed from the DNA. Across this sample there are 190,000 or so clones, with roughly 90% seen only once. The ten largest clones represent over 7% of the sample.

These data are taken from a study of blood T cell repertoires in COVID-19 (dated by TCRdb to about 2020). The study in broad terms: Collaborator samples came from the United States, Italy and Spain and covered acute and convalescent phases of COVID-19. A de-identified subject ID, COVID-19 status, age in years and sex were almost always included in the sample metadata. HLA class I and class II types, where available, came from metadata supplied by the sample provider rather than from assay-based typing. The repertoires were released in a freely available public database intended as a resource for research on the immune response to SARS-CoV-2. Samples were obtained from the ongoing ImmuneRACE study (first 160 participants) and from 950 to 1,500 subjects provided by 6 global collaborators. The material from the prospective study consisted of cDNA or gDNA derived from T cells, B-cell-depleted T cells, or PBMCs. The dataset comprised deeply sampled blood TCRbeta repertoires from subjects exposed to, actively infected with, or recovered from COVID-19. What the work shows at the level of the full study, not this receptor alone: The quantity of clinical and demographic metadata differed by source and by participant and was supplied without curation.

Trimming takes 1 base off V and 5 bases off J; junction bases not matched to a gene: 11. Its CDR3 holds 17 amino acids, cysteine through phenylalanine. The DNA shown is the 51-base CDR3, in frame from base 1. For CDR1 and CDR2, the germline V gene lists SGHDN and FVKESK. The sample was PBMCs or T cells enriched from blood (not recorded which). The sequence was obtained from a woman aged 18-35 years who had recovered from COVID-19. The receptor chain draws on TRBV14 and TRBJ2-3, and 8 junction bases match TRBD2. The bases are TGTGCCAGCAGCCAAGTCGGGGGGGGCCTGGGAGGAGATACGCAGTATTTT. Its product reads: CASSQVGGGLGGDTQYF.